These 7 T cell receptor beta chains came from one sample sequenced in a study of T cell responses to AZD1222 COVID-19 vaccine. TCRdb keeps only in-frame clones here, not all; method: immunoSEQ multiplex PCR. The data show more than 150,000 clones, about 90% seen once. The sample in question was peripheral blood, obtained 28 days after the second AZD1222 dose. Receptors were obtained from an adult who received the AZD1222 COVID-19 vaccine.

This chain uses TRBV6-5 with TRBJ1-1, with D unclear. Germline assignment: CDR1 MNHEY and CDR2 SVGAGI. The CDR3 has 13 amino acids. V lost 7 bases to trimming and J lost 2 bases, with 11 bases between them. CDR3 DNA: TGTGCCAGCAACCTCCAACACAACACTGAAGCTTTCTTT. Translated, it gives CASNLQHNTEAFF.

V usage is TRBV19 and J usage is TRBJ1-1; perhaps TRBD1 as D (5 bases). Germline V gene sequence: CDR1 LNHDA, CDR2 SQIVND (reference sequence). This CDR3 region has 16 residues. V was trimmed by 4 bases and J by 4 bases, leaving 19 bases between them. DNA for the CDR3: TGTGCCAGTAGTACTCTGGGGGAGGGATCAGGCACTGAAGCTTTCTTT. Its protein product is CASSTLGEGSGTEAFF.

This clone was detected only a few times. This chain links TRBV30 with TRBJ2-7, with no clear D. The CDR3 loop spans 11 amino acids. Germline-derived CDR1 and CDR2 are GTSNPN and SVGIG (reference sequence). The V end lost 1 base, the J end lost 5 bases, and 6 bases lay between the germline ends. In DNA form, the CDR3 reads TGTGCCTGGAGTGCCACCAACGAGCAGTACTTC. This codes for CAWSATNEQYF.

This chain links TRBV28 with TRBJ2-5, with 9 bases aligning to TRBD2. V shed 6 bases, J shed 4 bases, and the junction held 6 bases outside the gene matches. The CDR3 is 14 residues long. Germline lookup yields CDR1 MDHEN and CDR2 SYDVKM. The CDR3 loop reads CASRPSSGTETQYF. In DNA form, the CDR3 reads TGTGCCAGCAGACCCTCTAGCGGGACAGAGACCCAGTACTTC.

The chain uses TRBV2 and TRBJ2-1; possible D gene TRBD1, 5 bases. Between the trimmed V and J ends, which lost 5 bases and 8 bases, there was a span of 13 bases. The germline gives CDR1 SNHLY, CDR2 FYNNEI. This CDR3 has 13 residues. The CDR3 is CASSHPGIDEQFF. The CDR3 nucleotides read TGTGCCAGCAGTCACCCAGGGATAGATGAGCAGTTCTTC.

The chain has TRBV27 and TRBJ2-1; 12 positions agree with TRBD1. Trimming cost V 3 bases and J 5 bases; bases outside gene matches: 11. Germline V lookup: CDR1 MNHEY, CDR2 SMNVEV (reference sequence). This CDR3 is 18 amino acids long. CDR3 protein: CASSLVYPGTGGHNEQFF. The CDR3 bases are TGTGCCAGCAGTTTGGTCTACCCCGGGACAGGGGGCCACAATGAGCAGTTCTTC.

This clone was counted between two and nine times. The chain is built from TRBV27 and TRBJ1-1; D gene unclear. The V end was cut by 3 bases, the J end by 0 bases, with 11 bases between. Looked up from germline, CDR1 is MNHEY and CDR2 is SMNVEV (reference sequence). CDR3 length: 15 amino acids. The CDR3 is CASSFTALMNTEAFF. For the CDR3, the DNA is TGTGCCAGCAGTTTCACGGCCCTCATGAACACTGAAGCTTTCTTT.